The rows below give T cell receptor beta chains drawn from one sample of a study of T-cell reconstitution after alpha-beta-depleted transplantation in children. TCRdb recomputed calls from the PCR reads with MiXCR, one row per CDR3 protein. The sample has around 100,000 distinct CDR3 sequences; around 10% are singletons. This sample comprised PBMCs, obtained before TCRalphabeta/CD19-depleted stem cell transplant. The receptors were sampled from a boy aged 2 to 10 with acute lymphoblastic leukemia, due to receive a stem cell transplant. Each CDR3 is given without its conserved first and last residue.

CDR3aa: ASSLQQGVEQY
len: 11
j_gene: TRBJ2-7
v_gene: TRBV7-9

CDR3aa: ASSPSPGDYGYT
len: 12
j_gene: TRBJ1-2
v_gene: TRBV18

CDR3aa: ASSAHRGAGYT
len: 11
j_gene: TRBJ1-2
v_gene: TRBV11-2

CDR3aa: ASSPGGNSYNEQF
len: 13
j_gene: TRBJ2-1
v_gene: TRBV7-9

CDR3aa: ASSLRDTGGYEQY
len: 13
j_gene: TRBJ2-7
v_gene: TRBV12-3/TRBV12-4

CDR3aa: SATSGTYEQY
len: 10
j_gene: TRBJ2-7
v_gene: TRBV29-1

CDR3aa: SAPSAYAYEQY
len: 11
j_gene: TRBJ2-7
v_gene: TRBV20-1

CDR3aa: ATTRGGLDTGELF
len: 13
j_gene: TRBJ2-2
v_gene: TRBV24-1

CDR3aa: ASSPTGARGEQY
len: 12
j_gene: TRBJ2-7
v_gene: TRBV12-3/TRBV12-4

CDR3aa: SARDREGSNQPQH
len: 13
j_gene: TRBJ1-5
v_gene: TRBV20-1

CDR3aa: ASSLPGAGEKLF
len: 12
j_gene: TRBJ1-4
v_gene: TRBV7-6

CDR3aa: SATRDRGREQY
len: 11
j_gene: TRBJ2-7
v_gene: TRBV20-1

CDR3aa: ASSLDLGGAGTQY
len: 13
j_gene: TRBJ2-5
v_gene: TRBV5-1

CDR3aa: ASSQVIGTSANVLT
len: 14
j_gene: TRBJ2-6
v_gene: TRBV3-1

CDR3aa: ASSDTGTAKETQY
len: 13
j_gene: TRBJ2-5
v_gene: TRBV7-9

CDR3aa: ASSSNSAYEQY
len: 11
j_gene: TRBJ2-7
v_gene: TRBV18

CDR3aa: ASSLVVRSGQY
len: 11
j_gene: TRBJ2-3
v_gene: TRBV12-3/TRBV12-4

CDR3aa: ASSQDGYEQY
len: 10
j_gene: TRBJ2-7
v_gene: TRBV12-3/TRBV12-4

CDR3aa: ASSVALGRVSYEQY
len: 14
j_gene: TRBJ2-7
v_gene: TRBV9

CDR3aa: ASSLETVPKKLF
len: 12
j_gene: TRBJ1-4
v_gene: TRBV7-6

CDR3aa: ASSPRTASETQY
len: 12
j_gene: TRBJ2-5
v_gene: TRBV5-1

CDR3aa: ASSLDSGRGAGELF
len: 14
j_gene: TRBJ2-2
v_gene: TRBV5-1

CDR3aa: ASTPDSPNQPQH
len: 12
j_gene: TRBJ1-5
v_gene: TRBV7-8

CDR3aa: ASSSGTPREQY
len: 11
j_gene: TRBJ2-7
v_gene: TRBV12-3/TRBV12-4

CDR3aa: SAPGQGAAEAF
len: 11
j_gene: TRBJ1-1
v_gene: TRBV20-1

CDR3aa: ASSESTGTTDTQY
len: 13
j_gene: TRBJ2-3
v_gene: TRBV25-1

CDR3aa: ASSSLPTDTQY
len: 11
j_gene: TRBJ2-3
v_gene: TRBV5-1

CDR3aa: SAQRGGKGTEAF
len: 12
j_gene: TRBJ1-1
v_gene: TRBV20-1

CDR3aa: ASIITGGPTGELF
len: 13
j_gene: TRBJ2-2
v_gene: TRBV6-5

CDR3aa: ASSLSEVNKRI
len: 11
j_gene: TRBJ2-7
v_gene: TRBV7-8

CDR3aa: ASSLVPNTEAF
len: 11
j_gene: TRBJ1-1
v_gene: TRBV7-2

CDR3aa: ASSLAARTEQF
len: 11
j_gene: TRBJ2-1
v_gene: TRBV7-9

CDR3aa: ASSYDYGTGRHEQY
len: 14
j_gene: TRBJ2-7
v_gene: TRBV6-5

CDR3aa: ASSALQLTQLSYNEQF
len: 16
j_gene: TRBJ2-1
v_gene: TRBV5-1

CDR3aa: SARAAGGGYT
len: 10
j_gene: TRBJ1-2
v_gene: TRBV20-1

CDR3aa: ASSWGTGITGELF
len: 13
j_gene: TRBJ2-2
v_gene: TRBV7-9

CDR3aa: ASSLEAGGSYEQY
len: 13
j_gene: TRBJ2-7
v_gene: TRBV5-1

CDR3aa: ASSPGVELNAGELF
len: 14
j_gene: TRBJ2-2
v_gene: TRBV5-1

CDR3aa: AWSAFGGDTQY
len: 11
j_gene: TRBJ2-3
v_gene: TRBV30

CDR3aa: ASSSPGGTQY
len: 10
j_gene: TRBJ2-5
v_gene: TRBV7-2

CDR3aa: ASSRDRAKAYEQY
len: 13
j_gene: TRBJ2-7
v_gene: TRBV5-1

CDR3aa: ASSLGGRGVDTQY
len: 13
j_gene: TRBJ2-3
v_gene: TRBV5-1